These 26 T cell receptor beta chains were all obtained from the same sample, sequenced in a study of blood T cell repertoires in COVID-19. Only in-frame clones appear in the TCRdb table, and some are missing; sequencing was by immunoSEQ multiplex PCR. Of about 150,000 clones in the sample, nearly 85% were seen once. Sequencing used peripheral blood. Receptors originate from a human donor in a cohort sampled during active COVID-19.

The V gene is TRBV25-1, the J gene TRBJ2-2, with 8 bases lining up with TRBD2. Unmatched junction bases numbered 2, after V lost 7 bases and J lost 4 bases. Germline loops: CDR1 MGHDK, CDR2 SYGVNS. This CDR3 is built from 13 residues. CDR3 coding DNA: TGTGCCAGCAAGCGGGGGAGCACCGGGGAGCTGTTTTTT. It specifies CASKRGSTGELFF.

The table lists this clone with a few counts. The chain is built from TRBV3-1 (or the pseudogene TRBV3-2) and TRBJ1-1, with TRBD1 matching 7 bases. Germline CDR1 is LGHDT and CDR2 is YNNKEL (reference sequence). CDR3 length equals 13 residues. The V segment lost 4 bases and the J segment 5 bases; nucleotides outside the gene matches: 4. In nucleotides, the CDR3 is TGTGCCAGCAGCCTCTCCAGGGGGACTGAAGCTTTCTTT. It specifies CASSLSRGTEAFF.

The chain has TRBV9 and TRBJ2-1, with 11 bases aligning to TRBD2. The CDR3 consists of 16 residues. The V gene's germline CDR1 is SGDLS and CDR2 YYNGEE. V dropped 0 bases and J dropped 4; count of bases not matched to a gene: 3. The DNA for the CDR3 is TGTGCCAGCAGCGTAGAAGGGACTAGCGGTTACAATGAGCAGTTCTTC. This codes for CASSVEGTSGYNEQFF.

The chain combines TRBV7-2 with TRBJ2-5; the match to TRBD2 covers 10 bases. CDR1 and CDR2 (germline): SGHTA, FQGNSA. Losses at the gene ends were 7 bases for V and 7 bases for J; bases not matched to a gene: 15. The CDR3 runs 16 residues. This CDR3 is CASTPSGGGSAGTQYF. As DNA, the CDR3 is TGTGCCAGCACCCCGAGCGGGGGGGGGTCTGCCGGGACCCAGTACTTC.

This clone was counted between two and nine times. This chain uses TRBV14 with TRBJ2-1; 9 positions agree with TRBD2. Germline assignment: CDR1 SGHDN and CDR2 FVKESK. The CDR3 contains 17 residues. Trimming took 1 base from V and 4 from J; bases not matched to a gene: 8. The CDR3 loop is CASSQGRAGGRYNEQFF. The CDR3, as DNA: TGTGCCAGCAGCCAAGGCAGGGCGGGGGGGCGTTACAATGAGCAGTTCTTC.

This clone was seen a few times. The rearrangement links TRBV7-6 to TRBJ1-6; no definite D call. V was pared by 1 base and J by 10 bases, with 14 bases between. Germline lookup yields CDR1 SGHVS and CDR2 FNYEAQ. The CDR3 has 15 residues. CDR3 sequence (DNA): TGTGCCAGCAGCTTAGACAGTTCGGCGGGCTCACCCCTCCACTTT. It yields the protein CASSLDSSAGSPLHF.

The DNA for the CDR3 is TGTGCCACCAGTGATTGGCAGGGTAACACAGATACGCAGTATTTT. It encodes CATSDWQGNTDTQYF. The chain carries TRBV24-1 and TRBJ2-3; possible D gene TRBD1, 5 bases. The CDR3 covers 15 residues. Looked up from germline, CDR1 is KGHDR and CDR2 is SFDVKD. V gave up 2 bases and J gave up 2 bases, with 10 bases separating them.

The rearrangement uses TRBV7-3 and TRBJ2-1; tentatively, D is TRBD2 (5 bases). V was clipped by 5 bases and J by 5 bases, with 19 bases between them. This CDR3 has 16 residues. CDR1 and CDR2 (germline): SGHTA, FQGTGA. CDR3 residues: CASSQHSVVADNEQFF. The CDR3 coding sequence is TGTGCCAGCAGCCAACATAGCGTGGTAGCAGACAATGAGCAGTTCTTC. The variable domain in full, with the rest retrieved from reference TRBV7-3 and TRBJ2-1, is GAGVSQTPSNKVTEKGKYVELRCDPISGHTALYWYRQSLGQGPEFLIYFQGTGAADDSGLPNDRFFAVRPEGSVSTLKIQRTERGDSAVYLCASSQHSVVADNEQFFGPGTRLTVL.

V gene TRBV19 combines with J gene TRBJ2-1; a possible D gene is TRBD2 (5 bases). CDR3 size: 13 residues. CDR1 is LNHDA, CDR2 SQIVND, per germline (reference sequence). Trimming removed 8 bases from V and 7 bases from J, with 15 bases in between. CDR3 in amino acids: CASSGNWRNEQFF. The CDR3 DNA is TGTGCCAGTTCGGGGAACTGGAGGAATGAGCAGTTCTTC.

V is TRBV6-6 and J is TRBJ2-3; TRBD2 matches at 10 bases. Germline loops: CDR1 MNHNY, CDR2 SVGAGI (reference sequence). This CDR3 comprises 15 residues. V dropped 5 bases and J dropped 5; count of bases not matched to a gene: 7. The CDR3 bases are TGTGCCAGCAGTCCTAGCGGGAGTTTGGTAGATACGCAGTATTTT. Its protein product is CASSPSGSLVDTQYF.

The chain employs TRBV4-1 and TRBJ1-6, with D possibly matching TRBD1 (6 bases). The germline V gene encodes CDR1 MGHRA and CDR2 YSYEKL. The length of the CDR3 is 16 residues. Trimming took off 6 bases at V and 4 bases at J, with 16 bases between the two ends. CDR3 coding DNA: TGCGCCAGCAGTGACGCGGGAGGGGGATATAATTCACCCCTCCACTTT. It codes for CASSDAGGGYNSPLHF.

This clone was counted a single time. This sequence joins TRBV5-1 and TRBJ2-5, with D perhaps matching TRBD1 (5 bases). Germline assignment: CDR1 SGHRS and CDR2 YFSETQ. With 2 bases removed from V and 5 bases from J, the gap between germline ends came to 13 bases. The CDR3 loop spans 14 amino acids. The CDR3, as DNA: TGCGCCAGCAGCTTAGGACACTCTGCGGAGACCCAGTACTTC. Residues: CASSLGHSAETQYF.

V and J are TRBV12-5 and TRBJ1-2, with D perhaps matching TRBD1 (5 bases). The CDR3 is made up of 14 amino acids. CDR1 is LGHNT and CDR2 is FRNRAP in the germline V gene. The ends were cut back, 1 base at V and 6 bases at J, with 12 bases in the middle. CDR3 coding DNA: TGTGCTAGTGGTTTGGGTTCTTCGGGGGATGGCTACACCTTC. It is translated as CASGLGSSGDGYTF.

The chain has TRBV5-1 and TRBJ2-1; weak D call: TRBD2 (5 bases). Trimming stripped 3 bases from V and 5 bases from J, with 15 bases between. The V gene's germline CDR1 is SGHRS and CDR2 YFSETQ. This CDR3 has 15 amino acids. DNA of the CDR3: TGCGCCAGCAGCTCGATATATGCGACTAACAATGAGCAGTTCTTC. Amino acid sequence: CASSSIYATNNEQFF.

This chain joins TRBV6-1 and TRBJ2-1, with TRBD2 matching over 12 bases. The CDR3 is 18 residues long. The germline V gene encodes CDR1 MNHNS and CDR2 SASEGT. With 2 bases clipped from V and 4 bases from J, the junction kept 9 bases outside the gene matches. CDR3 protein: CASSESQSGLAGYNEQFF. DNA of the CDR3: TGTGCCAGCAGTGAATCCCAATCCGGACTAGCGGGGTACAATGAGCAGTTCTTC.

The gene calls are TRBV24-1 and TRBJ1-1, with D perhaps matching TRBD1 (5 bases). Germline CDR1 reads KGHDR; CDR2 reads SFDVKD. The CDR3 is 12 residues long. V was cut by 7 bases and J by 4 bases, with 9 bases left in between. The CDR3 protein is CATRGPGTEAFF. In DNA form, the CDR3 reads TGTGCCACCAGGGGGCCGGGCACTGAAGCTTTCTTT.

The V and J genes are TRBV5-4 and TRBJ2-2, with D maybe TRBD1 (5 bases). V dropped 9 bases and J dropped 1 base, with 10 bases sitting between them. This CDR3 contains 13 residues. Germline V gene data show CDR1 as SGHNT and CDR2 as YYREEE (reference sequence). The CDR3 loop is CAMVGVNTGELFF. As DNA, the CDR3 is TGTGCCATGGTAGGGGTGAACACCGGGGAGCTGTTTTTT. The whole variable domain, remainder taken from reference TRBV5-4 and TRBJ2-2, is ETGVTQSPTHLIKTRGQQVTLRCSSQSGHNTVSWYQQALGQGPQFIFQYYREEENGRGNFPPRFSGLQFPNYSSELNVNALELDDSALYLCAMVGVNTGELFFGEGSRLTVL.

The chain carries TRBV3-1 (or the pseudogene TRBV3-2) and TRBJ1-4; weak D call: TRBD1 (6 bases). Trimming took 3 bases from V and 7 from J, leaving 9 bases between them. The CDR3 is 13 residues long. Germline values: CDR1 LGHDT, CDR2 YNNKEL (reference sequence). In nucleotides, the CDR3 is TGTGCCAGCAGCCAGGGAGGGGGTGAAAAACTGTTTTTT. This encodes CASSQGGGEKLFF.

The chain carries TRBV4-3 and TRBJ2-3; no reliable D call. The CDR3 is made up of 13 amino acids. V was trimmed by 4 bases and J by 2 bases, leaving 7 bases between them. Germline V CDR1 and CDR2: LGHNA, YSLEER. In DNA form, the CDR3 reads TGCGCCAGCAGCCTCCTATTCACAGATACGCAGTATTTT. Protein: CASSLLFTDTQYF.

This chain links TRBV29-1 with TRBJ1-1; 8 bases are a match to TRBD1. The germline gives CDR1 SQVTM, CDR2 ANQGSEA. J gave up 1 base and V 2 bases, and 6 bases lay outside the gene matches. The CDR3 is 15 residues long. In DNA, the CDR3 is TGCAGCGTTGAATTTGGGACAGGAGCGAACACTGAAGCTTTCTTT. Translating it yields CSVEFGTGANTEAFF.

This clone was recorded many times. V gene TRBV3-1 (or the pseudogene TRBV3-2) combines with J gene TRBJ1-2; TRBD1 is a possible D gene (6 bases). CDR1 is LGHDT and CDR2 is YNNKEL in the germline V gene (reference sequence). This CDR3 contains 12 residues. V was shortened by 3 bases and J by 7 bases, with 9 bases between the two germline ends. The CDR3, as DNA: TGTGCCAGCAGCCAGCCACAGGGTGGCTACACCTTC. Its protein product is CASSQPQGGYTF.

The CDR3 loop is CASSQAQGRNTIYF. CDR3 sequence (DNA): TGCGCCAGCAGCCAAGCACAGGGTCGAAACACCATATATTTT. The chain combines TRBV4-3 with TRBJ1-3; perhaps TRBD1 as D (6 bases). The CDR3 length is 14 residues. Germline V gives CDR1 LGHNA, CDR2 YSLEER. Trimming took off 1 base at V and 5 bases at J, with 9 bases between the two ends.

This rearrangement joins TRBV30 to TRBJ1-1; a weak D match, TRBD1 (5 bases). With 0 bases removed from V and 1 base from J, the gap between germline ends came to 12 bases. Germline values: CDR1 GTSNPN, CDR2 SVGIG (reference sequence). This CDR3 has 15 amino acids. Written as DNA, the CDR3 is TGTGCCTGGAGTGTAAGGGCAGGGTGGAACACTGAAGCTTTCTTT. This codes for CAWSVRAGWNTEAFF.

The chain links TRBV7-8 to TRBJ2-2; the D gene is possibly TRBD2 (5 bases). Germline CDR1 and CDR2: SGHVS and FQNEAQ. Trimming took off 3 bases at V and 4 bases at J, with 9 bases between the two ends. CDR3 length: 14 amino acids. CDR3 residues: CASSLGVGTGELFF. CDR3 nucleotide sequence: TGTGCCAGCAGCTTGGGAGTCGGCACCGGGGAGCTGTTTTTT.

The chain is built from TRBV12-3 or TRBV12-4 and TRBJ1-5, with unresolved D. Deletions cut 4 bases from V and 7 bases from J, with 8 bases between. This CDR3 region has 12 residues. The CDR3 DNA is TGTGCCAGCAGTTCTCAGAACCAGCCCCAGCATTTT. Its translation: CASSSQNQPQHF.

This chain connects TRBV12-3 or TRBV12-4 to TRBJ1-2; unclear D gene. This CDR3 is 12 amino acids long. The V end was cut by 1 base, the J end by 13 bases, with 13 bases between. CDR3 region: CASSLGDLGVTF. The CDR3 coding sequence is TGTGCCAGCAGTTTAGGAGACCTCGGAGTCACCTTC.